Below, 27 T cell receptor beta chains from the same sample are listed, as sequenced in a study of PD-1 blockade in classical Hodgkin lymphoma. After autologous stem cell transplantation all patients relapsed, and prior brentuximab vedotin exposure differed between cohorts. Using immunoSEQ multiplex PCR, the repertoire was profiled, and TCRdb retains in-frame clones only, with some absent. The sample has under 65,000 clones; around 89% are singletons. The sample was peripheral blood mononuclear cells (PBMCs), taken at baseline. Every receptor here comes from a human donor with classical Hodgkin lymphoma.

The chain joins TRBV7-6 to TRBJ2-7, with a weak D call TRBD1 (6 bases). The CDR3 length is 14 residues. CDR1 SGHVS and CDR2 FNYEAQ come from the germline V gene. Trimming left V 5 bases short and J 6 bases short, with 17 bases between. DNA of the CDR3: TGTGCCAGCAGCCCGGAAAGAACAGGGATCGAGCAGTACTTC. Residues: CASSPERTGIEQYF.

The chain is built from TRBV11-2 and TRBJ2-1; 9 nucleotides agree with TRBD2. The CDR3 is 17 residues long. Germline trimming cut 4 bases from V and 0 bases from J; bases unmatched to any gene: 7. The germline V gene encodes CDR1 SGHAT and CDR2 FQNNGV. CDR3 nucleotide sequence: TGTGCCAGCAGCTCCGGGCGGGGGGGACTCTCCTACAATGAGCAGTTCTTC. Translating it yields CASSSGRGGLSYNEQFF.

This chain connects TRBV18 to TRBJ2-5; D is ambiguous. The V gene's germline CDR1 is KGHSH and CDR2 LQKENI. CDR3 size: 13 residues. V lost 2 bases and J lost 0, with 4 bases in between. CDR3 DNA sequence: TGTGCCAGCTCACCAATTCACCAAGAGACCCAGTACTTC. Protein: CASSPIHQETQYF.

This CDR3 reads CASSKKQADTQYF. Here the CDR3 DNA reads TGTGCCAGCAGTAAGAAACAGGCAGATACGCAGTATTTT. The chain employs TRBV2 and TRBJ2-3, with a weak D call TRBD1 (5 bases). CDR3 length: 13 residues. V was clipped by 5 bases and J by 4 bases, with 10 bases between them. Per germline, CDR1 SNHLY and CDR2 FYNNEI. Complete variable domain (other parts from reference TRBV2 and TRBJ2-3): EPEVTQTPSHQVTQMGQEVILRCVPISNHLYFYWYRQILGQKVEFLVSFYNNEISEKSEIFDDQFSVERPDGSNFTLKIRSTKLEDSAMYFCASSKKQADTQYFGPGTRLTVL.

About this clone: At one end the junction does not follow the germline gene, possibly because of a read error. V is TRBV19 and J is TRBJ1-2; TRBD1 might be the D (6 bases). Germline V gives CDR1 LNHDA, CDR2 SQIVND (reference sequence). The CDR3 covers 14 residues. The CDR3 reads CASSNWDTKYGYTF. CDR3 bases: TGTGCCAGTAGTAACTGGGACACTAAGTATGGCTACACCTTC. The full variable domain, rest sourced from reference TRBV19 and TRBJ1-2, is DGGITQSPKYLFRKEGQNVTLSCEQNLNHDAMYWYRQDPGQGLRLIYYSQIVNDFQKGDIAEGYSVSREKKESFPLTVTSAQKNPTAFYLCASSNWDTKYGYTFGSGTRLTVV.

DNA for the CDR3: TGTGCCAGCACTCTGGGACAGGGGCGGGGGATAATCATGAACACTGAAGCTTTCTTT. Amino acid sequence: CASTLGQGRGIIMNTEAFF. The V call is TRBV2, the J call TRBJ1-1; 10 bases line up with TRBD1. This CDR3 contains 19 residues. V dropped 7 bases and J dropped 0; count of bases not matched to a gene: 17. The germline gives CDR1 SNHLY, CDR2 FYNNEI. The full variable domain, rest sourced from reference TRBV2 and TRBJ1-1, is EPEVTQTPSHQVTQMGQEVILRCVPISNHLYFYWYRQILGQKVEFLVSFYNNEISEKSEIFDDQFSVERPDGSNFTLKIRSTKLEDSAMYFCASTLGQGRGIIMNTEAFFGQGTRLTVV.

This clone was seen a few times. The gene calls are TRBV18 and TRBJ1-3; D gene uncertain. V lost 5 bases, J lost 4 bases, and 3 bases lay in between. This CDR3 contains 11 residues. The germline CDR1 and CDR2 sequences are KGHSH and LQKENI. The chain's CDR3 is CASSVGNTIYF. As DNA, the CDR3 is TGTGCCAGCTCAGTCGGAAACACCATATATTTT.

This chain uses TRBV18 with TRBJ2-7; possible D gene TRBD2, 6 bases. Between the trimmed V and J ends, which lost 3 bases and 3 bases, there was a span of 24 bases. The CDR3 length is 18 residues. Germline V gene data show CDR1 as KGHSH and CDR2 as LQKENI. DNA for the CDR3: TGTGCCAGCTCACCCCGGATTACAGGAGGGAAGGTTAGCTACGAGCAGTACTTC. Amino acids: CASSPRITGGKVSYEQYF.

The rearrangement uses TRBV28 and TRBJ1-1; no reliable D call. The V and J ends lost 8 bases and 0 bases respectively, with 16 bases between them. The germline V gene has CDR1 MDHEN and CDR2 SYDVKM. The CDR3 runs to 15 residues. Here the CDR3 DNA reads TGTGCCAGCTCGGTGGTCGGAGGCATGAACACTGAAGCTTTCTTT. Its translation is CASSVVGGMNTEAFF. Full variable domain (rest looked up from reference TRBV28 and TRBJ1-1): DVKVTQSSRYLVKRTGEKVFLECVQDMDHENMFWYRQDPGLGLRLIYFSYDVKMKEKGDIPEGYSVSREKKERFSLILESASTNQTSMYLCASSVVGGMNTEAFFGQGTRLTVV.

V usage is TRBV28 and J usage is TRBJ1-2; a weak D match, TRBD1 (5 bases). Trimming removed 3 bases from V and 2 bases from J, with 13 bases in between. The germline gives CDR1 MDHEN, CDR2 SYDVKM. This CDR3 comprises 15 residues. CDR3 coding DNA: TGTGCCAGCAGTTTTTCCGGCCGGGGGAACTATGGCTACACCTTC. Protein: CASSFSGRGNYGYTF.

V is TRBV27 and J is TRBJ1-5; D is ambiguous. Deletions cut 2 bases from V and 3 bases from J, with 11 bases between. The length of the CDR3 is 15 residues. The germline V gene has CDR1 MNHEY and CDR2 SMNVEV (reference sequence). This CDR3 is CASSLQGQVNQPQHF. The CDR3 DNA sequence: TGTGCCAGCAGTTTACAAGGTCAGGTCAATCAGCCCCAGCATTTT.

This clone was observed a single time. The rearrangement uses TRBV25-1 and TRBJ2-1, with D maybe TRBD1 (7 bases). Trimming took off 4 bases at V and 13 bases at J, with 11 bases between the two ends. The CDR3 consists of 11 residues. The germline gives CDR1 MGHDK, CDR2 SYGVNS. Here the CDR3 DNA reads TGTGCCAGCAGTGCAGGGGGGAGACAGTTCTTC. It is translated as CASSAGGRQFF. Supplemented by reference TRBV25-1 and TRBJ2-1, the full variable domain reads EADIYQTPRYLVIGTGKKITLECSQTMGHDKMYWYQQDPGMELHLIHYSYGVNSTEKGDLSSESTVSRIRTEHFPLTLESARPSHTSQYLCASSAGGRQFFGPGTRLTVL.

This chain connects TRBV28 to TRBJ2-2, with D unclear. This CDR3 is 13 amino acids long. V lost 1 base and J 4 bases, leaving 4 bases between the germline ends. CDR1 and CDR2 (germline): MDHEN, SYDVKM. The CDR3 loop is CASSLLRTGELFF. CDR3 coding DNA: TGTGCCAGCAGTTTATTACGCACCGGGGAGCTGTTTTTT.

The chain combines TRBV6-6 with TRBJ2-1, with D hard to call. Germline loops: CDR1 MNHNY, CDR2 SVGAGI (reference sequence). Trimming removed 2 bases at V and 4 bases at J, with 12 bases between. The CDR3 has 15 amino acids. CDR3 coding DNA: TGTGCCAGCAGTTACCTCCACACCCAGTACAATGAGCAGTTCTTC. It yields the protein CASSYLHTQYNEQFF.

V is TRBV5-1 and J is TRBJ2-5, with a possible D match to TRBD2 (6 bases). The CDR3 is 15 amino acids. Per the germline V gene, CDR1 is SGHRS and CDR2 is YFSETQ. Trimming left V 3 bases short and J 1 base short, with 13 bases between. CDR3 residues: CASSYPLGGQETQYF. In DNA form, the CDR3 reads TGCGCCAGCAGCTACCCCCTGGGGGGCCAAGAGACCCAGTACTTC.

This chain connects TRBV29-1 to TRBJ1-2; D is possibly TRBD1 (5 bases). Germline V lookup: CDR1 SQVTM, CDR2 ANQGSEA. Trimming took 4 bases from V and 2 from J, leaving 17 bases between them. This CDR3 comprises 15 residues. The CDR3 nucleotides read TGCAGCGTTGTTGGGAGGGGTTCCCTCAACTATGGCTACACCTTC. Its protein is CSVVGRGSLNYGYTF.

The chain is built from TRBV18 and TRBJ1-2; 7 bases map to TRBD1. J gave up 6 bases and V 4 bases, and 8 bases lay outside the gene matches. CDR3 length: 14 residues. Germline V gives CDR1 KGHSH, CDR2 LQKENI. The CDR3 coding sequence is TGTGCCAGCTCACGAACAGGGGAGGCGGATGGCTACACCTTC. It yields the protein CASSRTGEADGYTF. The full variable domain, rest sourced from reference TRBV18 and TRBJ1-2, is NAGVMQNPRHLVRRRGQEARLRCSPMKGHSHVYWYRQLPEEGLKFMVYLQKENIIDESGMPKERFSAEFPKEGPSILRIQQVVRGDSAAYFCASSRTGEADGYTFGSGTRLTVV.

The chain is built from TRBV27 and TRBJ2-3, with D possibly TRBD2 on 5 matching bases. CDR1 is MNHEY and CDR2 is SMNVEV in the germline V gene (reference sequence). The CDR3 contains 12 residues. Trimming stripped 4 bases from V and 6 bases from J, with 8 bases between. In nucleotides, the CDR3 is TGTGCCAGCAGTTCCACGGGGGATACGCAGTATTTT. This encodes CASSSTGDTQYF.

The V gene is TRBV7-8, the J gene TRBJ1-1; D may be TRBD1 (5 bases). This CDR3 region has 14 residues. The germline gives CDR1 SGHVS, CDR2 FQNEAQ. Trimming shortened V by 3 bases and J by 6 bases, and 14 bases separated the two germline ends. CDR3 residues: CASSFWGQVSEAFF. Here the CDR3 DNA reads TGTGCCAGCAGCTTCTGGGGCCAGGTCTCTGAAGCTTTCTTT.

This sequence joins TRBV30 and TRBJ1-2, with D maybe TRBD1 (5 bases). Deletions cut 0 bases from V and 8 bases from J, with 10 bases between. The CDR3 is 12 residues long. The germline V gene has CDR1 GTSNPN and CDR2 SVGIG (reference sequence). CDR3 residues: CAWSVLGEGYTF. The CDR3 DNA is TGTGCCTGGAGTGTACTGGGGGAAGGCTACACCTTC.

The genes are TRBV9 and TRBJ2-1; 8 bases align to TRBD1. Per the germline V gene, CDR1 is SGDLS and CDR2 is YYNGEE. The trim removed 3 bases at V and 3 bases at J, leaving 5 bases unmatched. This CDR3 region has 15 residues. The CDR3 loop reads CASSDRDRFYNEQFF. DNA of the CDR3: TGTGCCAGCAGCGACCGGGACAGGTTCTACAATGAGCAGTTCTTC.

This chain uses TRBV5-1 with TRBJ2-7; D unresolved. The germline V gene encodes CDR1 SGHRS and CDR2 YFSETQ. This CDR3 contains 15 residues. V was cut by 3 bases and J by 0 bases, with 13 bases left in between. The CDR3 spells CASSSYHLSSYEQYF. Here the CDR3 DNA reads TGCGCCAGCAGCTCGTACCACTTGAGCTCCTACGAGCAGTACTTC.

The CDR3 loop is CASKTGVGYGYTF. The CDR3 DNA follows: TGTGCCAGTAAGACAGGGGTAGGCTATGGCTACACCTTC. The genes are TRBV19 and TRBJ1-2, with 8 bases fitting TRBD1. The CDR3 consists of 13 residues. V lost 7 bases and J lost 4; bases outside the gene matches: 5. Germline V lookup: CDR1 LNHDA, CDR2 SQIVND (reference sequence).

V is TRBV30 and J is TRBJ1-3; D gene unclear. This CDR3 comprises 13 residues. Germline V gives CDR1 GTSNPN, CDR2 SVGIG (reference sequence). V shed 1 base and J shed 2 bases, with 6 bases lying between them. The DNA of the CDR3 is TGTGCCTGGAGTGAGGGAGCTGGAAACACCATATATTTT. Encoded protein: CAWSEGAGNTIYF.

This clone was observed a few times. V usage is TRBV30 and J usage is TRBJ1-1, with TRBD1 matching over 7 bases. The CDR3 runs to 13 residues. CDR1 and CDR2 (germline): GTSNPN, SVGIG (reference sequence). Unmatched junction bases numbered 4, after V lost 1 base and J lost 5 bases. CDR3: CAWSATGETEAFF. Here the CDR3 DNA reads TGTGCCTGGAGTGCAACAGGGGAGACTGAAGCTTTCTTT.

J is TRBJ2-2 and V is TRBV19, with D maybe TRBD1 (5 bases). V lost 3 bases and J 7 bases, leaving 15 bases between the germline ends. Germline V gene lookup returns CDR1 LNHDA and CDR2 SQIVND (reference sequence). CDR3 length: 15 residues. The CDR3, as DNA: TGTGCCAGTAGTATTTGGCCCCCAGGGATCGGGGAGCTGTTTTTT. As protein: CASSIWPPGIGELFF.

CDR3 in DNA: TGTGCCAGCAGCGTAGCTGAAAGCTCCTACGAGCAGTACTTC. Its translation: CASSVAESSYEQYF. This rearrangement joins TRBV9 to TRBJ2-7; D gene uncertain. CDR3 length: 14 residues. CDR1 is SGDLS, CDR2 YYNGEE, per germline. V was cut by 0 bases and J by 0 bases, with 7 bases left in between.